The source of this TCR beta chain is a study of molecular identifiers for immune sequencing clone quantification. General study findings and limits: Clonotypes topping 20 RNA copies carried over 97% of effector molecules but under 1% of naive ones.

TCRdb reprocessed the PCR reads with MiXCR, giving one entry per CDR3 protein. The table shows some 580,000 distinct CDR3 sequences, with roughly 27% occurring only once. In regard to this clonotype: What it binds is not known. Being one base from a much bigger clone, this may be a read error.

The germline gives CDR1 LNHDA, CDR2 SQIVND (reference sequence). The CDR3 length is 15 residues. The sequence came from a human donor in good health. Some libraries in this study had Jurkat cell RNA spiked in. The material sequenced was naive CD8+ T cells from blood, with Jurkat cell RNA spiked in. Described subset: FACS-sorted CD8+CD4-CCR7+CD45RA+ naive T cells. The genes are TRBV19 and TRBJ1-5, with TRBD1 matching over 9 bases. CDR3 nucleotides: TGTGCCAGTAGTATAGGGGGACAGGGCAATCGGCCCCAGCATTTT. This encodes CASSIGGQGNRPQHF.